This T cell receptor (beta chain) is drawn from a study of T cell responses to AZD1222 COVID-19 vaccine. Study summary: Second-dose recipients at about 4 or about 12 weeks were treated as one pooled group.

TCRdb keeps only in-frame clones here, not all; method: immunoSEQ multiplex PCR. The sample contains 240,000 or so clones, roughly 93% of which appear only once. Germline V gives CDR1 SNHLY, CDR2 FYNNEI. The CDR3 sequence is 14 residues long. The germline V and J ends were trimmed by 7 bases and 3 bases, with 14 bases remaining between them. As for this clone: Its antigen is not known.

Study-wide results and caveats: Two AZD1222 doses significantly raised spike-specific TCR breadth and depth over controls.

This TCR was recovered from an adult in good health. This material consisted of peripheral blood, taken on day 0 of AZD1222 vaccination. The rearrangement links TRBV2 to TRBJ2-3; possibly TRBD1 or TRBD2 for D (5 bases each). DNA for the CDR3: TGTGCCAGCATATTGCCCAGGGAGACAGATACGCAGTATTTT. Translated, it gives CASILPRETDTQYF.